This T cell receptor beta chain was identified in a study of Ad26.COV2.S vaccination and SARS-CoV-2 variants (dated by TCRdb to about 2021). Regarding the research as a whole: Donors in the vaccine arm were drawn from COV1001, a multicentre, randomized, double-blind, placebo-controlled phase I-IIa trial testing Ad26.COV2.S in healthy adults. Dosing of Ad26.COV2.S was intramuscular, at either 5x10^10 or 1x10^11 viral particles, delivered as one shot or as two shots spaced 56 days apart. TCRbeta repertoire sequencing served as the tool for gauging how specific and how broad the SARS-CoV-2-reactive T cell receptors were following Ad26.COV2.S vaccination. A total of 32 samples were included in the TCR-sequenced set, comprising some 20 Ad26.COV2.S vaccine recipients, 5 placebo recipients and 8 SARS-CoV-2 convalescent individuals. Trial participants were randomized into five groups of five, in which low-dose or high-dose Ad26.COV2.S was given once or twice, or placebo was given on both occasions. Blinding of investigators to trial group allocation was maintained during experiments and outcome assessment.

Notes on this clone: Its antigen remains undetermined. Nothing much larger sits one base from this clone, and base qualities are not available.

The paper's findings and limits, for the study overall: Higher spike-specific TCR breadth was observed in Ad26.COV2.S recipients than in placebo recipients (P = 0.0014). Comparable non-spike TCR breadth was observed between vaccine and placebo recipients, consistent with only spike being contained in the vaccine. The authors noted that the TCR breadth and depth analyses may have underestimated total T cell responses. After vaccination, substantial breadth of spike-specific CD8+ and CD4+ T cell responses was reported. Comparing responses between vaccine doses or regimens was not something the study was powered to do.

The sample's treatment or condition label, in plain terms: 15 to 20 received Ad26.COV2.S at low or high dose, single or two shots; several received placebo; per-sample allocation not given. Repertoires of vaccine and placebo recipients were sequenced from samples collected on day 63 after the first injection. Cohort 1b enrolled 20 to 30 adults aged 18-55 years at a single site in Boston, USA, between 29 July and 7 August 2020. Ad26.COV2.S consisted of a replication-incompetent adenovirus type 26 vector by which a prefusion-stabilized SARS-CoV-2 spike protein from the original Wuhan strain was expressed. CDR3 length: 13 amino acids, cysteine to phenylalanine. Kept here is only the CDR3 DNA, which spans 39 bases and is read in frame from base 1. For CDR1 and CDR2, the germline V gene (reference sequence) lists LNHDA and SQIVND. Trimming costs V 6 bases and J 3 bases, and their ends lie 9 bases apart.

The immunoSEQ Assay was used to sequence TCRbeta CDR3 regions. After extraction, genomic DNA underwent amplification by bias-controlled multiplex PCR, followed by high-throughput sequencing. The source study handled its data this way. To quantify the absolute abundance of each unique TCRbeta CDR3 region, sequences were collapsed and filtered. Usable DNA was measured by amplifying reference genes present in all nucleated cells, and TCRbeta template counts were normalized to that usable DNA to estimate T cell fraction. Repertoire TCRs were annotated as SARS-CoV-2-specific by exact matching of V gene, CDR3 amino acid sequence and J gene to a known reactive TCR set. The reference SARS-CoV-2 TCR set was obtained from MIRA and was filtered for enrichment in COVID-19-positive ImmuneCODE repertoires, whereby public or cross-reactive TCRs were removed. Using the MIRA antigens, annotated TCRs were further analysed by specific ORF or by position within an ORF. Breadth was defined as the number of annotated unique rearrangements divided by the total number of unique productive rearrangements, and depth was defined as the summed frequency of the annotated unique rearrangements. Two-sided Wilcoxon rank-sum tests were applied when comparing TCR breadth between groups. Held by TCRdb, this immuneACCESS table contains in-frame sequences only and omits some clones. Under half of the omission traces to an unresolved V gene where checked; the cause of the rest is unknown. The DNA gave D and trimming, while V, J and clone size come from that table. This sample gives fewer than 500,000 clones in total; 90% of them show up just once. 4.3% of the sample belongs to the ten largest clones.

Sequences were derived from peripheral blood, sampled in a trial of Ad26.COV2.S vaccine versus placebo. The receptor was isolated from a person aged 18-60 years who received the Ad26.COV2.S COVID-19 vaccine or a placebo. Recombination connected TRBV19 to TRBJ1-5; the D gene is perhaps TRBD1, on 6 matching bases. The nucleotide sequence reads TGTGCCAGTAGAACAGGGTTCAATCAGCCCCAGCATTTT. Its protein reads: CASRTGFNQPQHF.